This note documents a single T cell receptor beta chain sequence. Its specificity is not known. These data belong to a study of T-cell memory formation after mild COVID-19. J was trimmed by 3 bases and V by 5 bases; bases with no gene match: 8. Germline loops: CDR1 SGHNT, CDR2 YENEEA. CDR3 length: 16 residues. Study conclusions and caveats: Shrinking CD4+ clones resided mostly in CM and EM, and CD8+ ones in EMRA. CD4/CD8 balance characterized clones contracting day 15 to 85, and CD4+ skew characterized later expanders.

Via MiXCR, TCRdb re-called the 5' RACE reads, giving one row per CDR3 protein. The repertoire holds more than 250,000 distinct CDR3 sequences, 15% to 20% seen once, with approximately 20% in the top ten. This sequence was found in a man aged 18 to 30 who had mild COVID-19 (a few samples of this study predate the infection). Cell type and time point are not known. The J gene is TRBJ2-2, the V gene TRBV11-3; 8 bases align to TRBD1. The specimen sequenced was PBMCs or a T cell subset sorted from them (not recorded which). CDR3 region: CASSPGTGTYTGELFF. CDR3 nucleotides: TGTGCCAGCAGCCCGGGGACAGGAACTTACACCGGGGAGCTGTTTTTT.